These T cell receptor beta chains were read from a single sample in a study of T cells in Graves' hyperthyroidism and ophthalmopathy. TCRdb re-called the multiplex PCR reads with MiXCR, one entry per CDR3 protein. The data contain about 360,000 distinct CDR3 sequences, 13% of them singletons. The specimen sequenced was blood. These receptors originate from a young woman with Graves' hyperthyroidism. The CDR3 runs from the conserved cysteine through the conserved F or W. The order of the fields is clone size, D gene, V gene, J gene, CDR3 protein, CDR3 DNA. The D gene is left open where the match is weak. Some rows mark clone size as missing; the rest say once, few, many or name a class of expanded clone.

clone_size: many; d_call: .; v_call: TRBV6-2/TRBV6-3; j_call: TRBJ1-2; cdr3_aa: CASRINRGYTF; cdr3_nt: TGTGCCAGCAGAATCAACCGCGGCTACACCTTC
clone_size: .; d_call: TRBD1; v_call: TRBV4-1; j_call: TRBJ1-6; cdr3_aa: CASSHYSGQLSSPLHF; cdr3_nt: TGCGCCAGCAGCCACTATTCGGGACAGCTAAGTTCACCCCTCCACTTT
clone_size: many; d_call: TRBD1; v_call: TRBV28; j_call: TRBJ2-7; cdr3_aa: CASSLPGDRTYEQYF; cdr3_nt: TGTGCCAGCAGTTTACCCGGGGACAGGACCTACGAGCAGTACTTC
clone_size: many; d_call: TRBD2; v_call: TRBV12-3/TRBV12-4; j_call: TRBJ2-1; cdr3_aa: CASIPRPGGVGNEQFF; cdr3_nt: TGTGCCAGCATCCCTCGCCCCGGGGGGGTCGGCAATGAGCAGTTCTTC
clone_size: .; d_call: .; v_call: TRBV2; j_call: TRBJ1-5; cdr3_aa: CASSESERNQPQHF; cdr3_nt: TGTGCCAGCAGTGAATCGGAGCGCAATCAGCCCCAGCATTTT
clone_size: many; d_call: TRBD1; v_call: TRBV7-9; j_call: TRBJ1-2; cdr3_aa: CASSADRGINYGYTF; cdr3_nt: TGTGCCAGCAGCGCTGACAGGGGGATTAACTATGGCTACACCTTC
clone_size: many; d_call: .; v_call: TRBV6-6; j_call: TRBJ1-1; cdr3_aa: CASSYSSFFEAFF; cdr3_nt: TGTGCCAGCAGTTACTCGAGTTTTTTTGAAGCTTTCTTT
clone_size: many; d_call: .; v_call: TRBV11-2; j_call: TRBJ1-4; cdr3_aa: CASSLPGAAEKLFF; cdr3_nt: TGTGCCAGCAGCTTACCGGGGGCCGCGGAAAAACTGTTTTTT
clone_size: many; d_call: TRBD2; v_call: TRBV9; j_call: TRBJ2-2; cdr3_aa: CASSVEWASGANTGELFF; cdr3_nt: TGTGCCAGCAGCGTAGAGTGGGCTAGCGGGGCGAACACCGGGGAGCTGTTTTTT
clone_size: few; d_call: .; v_call: TRBV29-1; j_call: TRBJ1-2; cdr3_aa: CSVENRNNYGYTF; cdr3_nt: TGCAGCGTTGAAAACAGAAATAACTATGGCTACACCTTC
clone_size: .; d_call: TRBD2; v_call: TRBV4-3; j_call: TRBJ2-2; cdr3_aa: CASTSVTSRNTGELFF; cdr3_nt: TGCGCCAGCACCTCCGTGACTAGCAGGAACACCGGGGAGCTGTTTTTT
clone_size: many; d_call: .; v_call: TRBV7-9; j_call: TRBJ1-1; cdr3_aa: CASSADTEAFF; cdr3_nt: TGTGCCAGCAGCGCGGACACTGAAGCTTTCTTT
clone_size: few; d_call: .; v_call: TRBV6-1; j_call: TRBJ2-3; cdr3_aa: CASSQSGGGADTQYF; cdr3_nt: TGTGCCAGCAGCCAAAGTGGGGGGGGCGCAGATACGCAGTATTTT
clone_size: many; d_call: .; v_call: TRBV3-1; j_call: TRBJ2-7; cdr3_aa: CASSPAKGSYEQYF; cdr3_nt: TGTGCCAGCAGCCCTGCGAAGGGCTCCTACGAGCAGTACTTC
clone_size: .; d_call: .; v_call: TRBV5-6; j_call: TRBJ1-5; cdr3_aa: CASSLKSVQGSNQPQHF; cdr3_nt: TGTGCCAGCAGCTTGAAATCGGTTCAGGGGAGCAATCAGCCCCAGCATTTT
clone_size: few; d_call: .; v_call: TRBV30; j_call: TRBJ2-2; cdr3_aa: CAWANSRELFF; cdr3_nt: TGTGCCTGGGCAAACTCCAGGGAACTGTTTTTT
clone_size: few; d_call: TRBD2; v_call: TRBV27; j_call: TRBJ2-7; cdr3_aa: CASSSGTSGRNEQYF; cdr3_nt: TGTGCCAGCAGTTCGGGGACTAGCGGGAGAAACGAGCAGTACTTC
clone_size: few; d_call: .; v_call: TRBV28; j_call: TRBJ2-3; cdr3_aa: CASTPFLGDTQYF; cdr3_nt: TGTGCCAGCACCCCGTTTTTAGGTGATACGCAGTATTTT
clone_size: many; d_call: .; v_call: TRBV7-2; j_call: TRBJ2-1; cdr3_aa: CASSLALEQFF; cdr3_nt: TGTGCCAGCAGCTTAGCATTGGAGCAGTTCTTC
clone_size: many; d_call: .; v_call: TRBV6-5; j_call: TRBJ1-2; cdr3_aa: CASSYSVGYGYTF; cdr3_nt: TGTGCCAGCAGTTACTCAGTTGGCTATGGCTACACCTTC
clone_size: many; d_call: TRBD1; v_call: TRBV28; j_call: TRBJ2-1; cdr3_aa: CASSDGTGLSEQFF; cdr3_nt: TGTGCCAGCAGTGACGGGACAGGTTTGAGTGAGCAGTTCTTC
clone_size: .; d_call: TRBD1; v_call: TRBV5-1; j_call: TRBJ1-1; cdr3_aa: CASSGEGANTEAFF; cdr3_nt: TGCGCCAGCAGCGGCGAGGGGGCGAACACTGAAGCTTTCTTT
clone_size: many; d_call: TRBD2; v_call: TRBV2; j_call: TRBJ2-3; cdr3_aa: CASTELAGSNTQYF; cdr3_nt: TGTGCCAGCACGGAACTAGCGGGTTCGAATACGCAGTATTTT
clone_size: many; d_call: .; v_call: TRBV20-1; j_call: TRBJ2-5; cdr3_aa: CSAGPRPAGETQYF; cdr3_nt: TGCAGTGCTGGACCTAGGCCGGCAGGGGAGACCCAGTACTTC
clone_size: few; d_call: TRBD2; v_call: TRBV28; j_call: TRBJ2-1; cdr3_aa: CASSFLRTSGRGEQFF; cdr3_nt: TGTGCCAGCAGTTTTCTAAGGACTAGCGGAAGGGGTGAGCAGTTCTTC
clone_size: many; d_call: .; v_call: TRBV7-9; j_call: TRBJ2-7; cdr3_aa: CASSLLSEQYF; cdr3_nt: TGTGCCAGCAGCTTATTGTCCGAGCAGTACTTC
clone_size: few; d_call: .; v_call: TRBV2; j_call: TRBJ2-3; cdr3_aa: CASTFRDILGKDTQYF; cdr3_nt: TGTGCCAGCACCTTCAGGGACATTCTAGGGAAGGATACGCAGTATTTT
clone_size: .; d_call: .; v_call: TRBV3-1; j_call: TRBJ1-1; cdr3_aa: CASSQDGGREAFF; cdr3_nt: TGTGCCAGCAGCCAAGATGGGGGCAGGGAAGCTTTCTTT
clone_size: many; d_call: .; v_call: TRBV28; j_call: TRBJ2-1; cdr3_aa: CASSLFREYNEQFF; cdr3_nt: TGTGCCAGCAGTTTATTTCGGGAATACAATGAGCAGTTCTTC
clone_size: many; d_call: .; v_call: TRBV10-3; j_call: TRBJ2-7; cdr3_aa: CAILNPGERLDEQYF; cdr3_nt: TGTGCCATCTTAAACCCCGGAGAGAGGCTCGACGAGCAGTACTTC
clone_size: many; d_call: .; v_call: TRBV24-1; j_call: TRBJ2-5; cdr3_aa: CATSDGVGETQYF; cdr3_nt: TGTGCCACCAGTGATGGGGTCGGAGAGACCCAGTACTTC
clone_size: few; d_call: .; v_call: TRBV29-1; j_call: TRBJ1-1; cdr3_aa: CSAPEGAEAFF; cdr3_nt: TGCAGCGCCCCGGAGGGAGCTGAAGCTTTCTTT
clone_size: many; d_call: .; v_call: TRBV20-1; j_call: TRBJ2-7; cdr3_aa: CSAGSGYDYEQYF; cdr3_nt: TGCAGTGCCGGATCTGGCTATGACTACGAGCAGTACTTC
clone_size: many; d_call: .; v_call: TRBV28; j_call: TRBJ1-6; cdr3_aa: CASSTRRFYNSPLHF; cdr3_nt: TGTGCCAGCAGCACCCGGAGATTCTATAATTCACCCCTCCACTTT
clone_size: many; d_call: TRBD1; v_call: TRBV5-6; j_call: TRBJ2-3; cdr3_aa: CASSLDQGAGTQYF; cdr3_nt: TGTGCCAGCAGCTTGGATCAGGGGGCGGGGACGCAGTATTTT
clone_size: .; d_call: .; v_call: TRBV4-3; j_call: TRBJ2-1; cdr3_aa: CASSQERAPYNEQFF; cdr3_nt: TGCGCCAGCAGCCAAGAACGGGCCCCCTACAATGAGCAGTTCTTC
clone_size: .; d_call: .; v_call: TRBV5-5; j_call: TRBJ2-7; cdr3_aa: CASSIGTTYEQYF; cdr3_nt: TGTGCCAGCAGCATCGGGACAACCTACGAGCAGTACTTC
clone_size: many; d_call: TRBD1; v_call: TRBV19; j_call: TRBJ1-1; cdr3_aa: CATLAGGNTEAFF; cdr3_nt: TGTGCCACCCTGGCAGGGGGCAACACTGAAGCTTTCTTT
clone_size: many; d_call: .; v_call: TRBV9; j_call: TRBJ1-1; cdr3_aa: CASSVLGGMNTEAFF; cdr3_nt: TGTGCCAGCAGCGTACTTGGGGGAATGAACACTGAAGCTTTCTTT
clone_size: .; d_call: .; v_call: TRBV7-3; j_call: TRBJ1-2; cdr3_aa: CASSLDGPGEGYGYTF; cdr3_nt: TGTGCCAGCAGCTTAGATGGGCCGGGGGAGGGCTATGGCTACACCTTC
clone_size: many; d_call: TRBD2; v_call: TRBV5-1; j_call: TRBJ2-7; cdr3_aa: CASSSRQGGTSGGYEQYF; cdr3_nt: TGCGCCAGCAGCAGCCGACAGGGCGGGACTAGCGGGGGCTACGAGCAGTACTTC
clone_size: many; d_call: .; v_call: TRBV2; j_call: TRBJ2-1; cdr3_aa: CASRLDRYSYNEQFF; cdr3_nt: TGTGCCAGCAGATTGGACAGATATTCCTACAATGAGCAGTTCTTC